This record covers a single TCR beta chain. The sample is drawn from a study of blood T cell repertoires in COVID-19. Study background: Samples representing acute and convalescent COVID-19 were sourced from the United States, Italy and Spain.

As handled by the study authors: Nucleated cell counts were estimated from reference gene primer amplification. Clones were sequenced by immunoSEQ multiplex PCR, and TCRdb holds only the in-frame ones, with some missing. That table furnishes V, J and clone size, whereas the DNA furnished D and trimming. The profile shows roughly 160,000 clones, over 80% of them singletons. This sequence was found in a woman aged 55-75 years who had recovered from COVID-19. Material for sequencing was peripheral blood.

CDR3 nucleotides: TGTGCCAGCAGCTTGGCGGGGGGTCTCACAGATACGCAGTATTTT. The encoded protein is CASSLAGGLTDTQYF. This chain joins TRBV13 and TRBJ2-3, with 8 bases identical to TRBD2. Germline V CDR1 and CDR2: PRHDT, FYEKMQ (reference sequence). V gave up 3 bases and J gave up 2 bases; unmatched junction bases: 4. This CDR3 comprises 15 residues.